Included here is one T cell receptor beta chain sequence, with context. The antigen it recognizes is unknown. Base quality data are lacking; no much larger clone is found one base away. V trim: 5 bases; J trim: 5 bases; unmatched bases: 9. From its cysteine to its phenylalanine, the CDR3 spans 16 amino acids. Solely the CDR3 DNA is kept, with 48 bases framed from the first base. From a lookup of the germline V gene, CDR1 and CDR2 are SGHAT and FQNNGV. The trial excluded patients who had a history of autoimmune disease or were on systemic immunosuppression. Peripheral blood for TCR sequencing was collected from all dose cohorts at baseline, on cycle 4 day 1, and on cycle 7 day 1. The samples were drawn from a first-in-human, open-label, multicenter phase I dose-escalation trial of ivuxolimab. The trial enrolled adults with locally advanced or metastatic head and neck squamous cell, hepatocellular, melanoma or renal cell carcinoma. Before TCR sequencing, CD4+ T cells and CD8+ T cells were sorted from peripheral blood as separate populations.

For sequencing of the TCRbeta CDR3 region, genomic DNA was extracted from the sorted cells. The immunoSEQ Assay was used for sequencing of TCRbeta CDR3 regions. The table was pulled from immuneACCESS by TCRdb, which kept in-frame rearrangements only. Such tables lose some clones; where checked, under half of the loss comes from unresolved V genes, and the rest has no known cause. A total of tens of thousands of clones appear in this sample, 82% of them only once. Of the sample, almost 1.5% falls within the top ten clones. This sample is part of a study of OX40 agonist ivuxolimab in advanced cancers. Broadly, across the study: Ivuxolimab was an agonistic, fully human IgG2 monoclonal antibody directed against OX40 (CD134), a costimulatory receptor. Intravenous ivuxolimab was administered to patients every 2 weeks at six dose levels: 0.01, 0.1, 0.3, 1.5, 3 and 10 mg/kg. Of the roughly 50 dose-escalation patients, hepatocellular carcinoma was present in about 19, melanoma in approximately 15, renal cell carcinoma in 9 and head and neck cancer in 9. In the dose-escalation cohort, about four fifths of patients were male, and the mean age was around 65 years with a range of roughly 23 to 79. Patients were allowed to have had prior anti-PD-1, anti-PD-L1 or anti-CTLA-4 therapy, and approximately 41% of the dose-escalation patients had previously received checkpoint inhibitors. Partial responses were achieved by three dose-escalation patients, of whom one had hepatocellular carcinoma and two had cutaneous melanoma. Peripheral TCRbeta sequencing aimed to test whether ivuxolimab altered TCR sequence diversity and caused clonal T-cell expansion. The paper covers the monotherapy dose-escalation part of the phase I ivuxolimab trial, which included N of about 56 patients.

What the study reported, not specific to this receptor: Which antigens the clonally expanded peripheral T cells were specific for was not determined. After ivuxolimab, expanded clones were on average more numerous among CD8+ T cells than among CD4+ T cells. Partial responders in the 0.1-3.0 mg/kg groups had among the lowest normalized peripheral clonal expansion, especially among CD8+ T cells. At doses from 0.1 to 3.0 mg/kg, clonal expansion was seen in both CD4+ and CD8+ blood T cells between baseline and week 6. Low levels of normalized T-cell clonal expansion were also shown by some nonresponding patients.

Sequencing was performed on CD4+ or CD8+ T cells sorted from blood, taken in a trial of the OX40 agonist ivuxolimab. The chain uses TRBV11-2 and TRBJ1-4; 9 junctional bases match TRBD1. The TCR originated in an adult with an advanced solid tumor such as melanoma, head and neck, liver or kidney cancer. The CDR3 has the sequence CASSRKTGTGNEKLFF. The nucleotide sequence reads TGTGCCAGCAGCCGAAAAACCGGGACAGGGAATGAAAAACTGTTTTTT.